The 11 T cell receptor beta chains below all came from one sample that was sequenced in a study of T cell repertoires in cytomegalovirus infection. Each CDR3 protein gets one entry after TCRdb re-called the reads with MiXCR. This table has about 740,000 distinct CDR3 sequences, approximately 34% appearing once. The sample consisted of PBMCs. These receptors all stem from a human donor in good health (CMV status not recorded). Some clones in this sample may be carry-over from other donors' samples.

This chain uses TRBV7-6 with TRBJ1-4; D is possibly TRBD1 (6 bases). The germline gives CDR1 SGHVS, CDR2 FNYEAQ. The CDR3 extends over 14 amino acids. Trimming took 5 bases from V and 7 from J, leaving 14 bases between them. The CDR3 loop reads CASSDVRGREKLFF. Here the CDR3 DNA reads TGTGCCAGCAGCGATGTCAGGGGCCGTGAAAAACTGTTTTTT. Complete variable domain (other parts from reference TRBV7-6 and TRBJ1-4): GAGVSQSPRYKVTKRGQDVALRCDPISGHVSLYWYRQALGQGPEFLTYFNYEAQQDKSGLPNDRFSAERPEGSISTLTIQRTEQRDSAMYRCASSDVRGREKLFFGSGTQLSVL.

The chain recombines TRBV15 with TRBJ1-2; 9 nucleotides line up with TRBD1. Unmatched junction bases numbered 5, after V lost 8 bases and J lost 1 base. Per germline, CDR1 LNHNV and CDR2 YYDKDF (reference sequence). This CDR3 spans 14 amino acids. CDR3 protein: CATRGQGRNYGYTF. For the CDR3, the DNA is TGTGCCACCCGTGGACAGGGGCGTAACTATGGCTACACCTTC.

The V and J genes are TRBV28 and TRBJ2-1, with no clear D. The ends were cut back, 6 bases at V and 6 bases at J, with 12 bases in the middle. The CDR3 runs to 13 residues. Germline CDR1 MDHEN, CDR2 SYDVKM. CDR3 nucleotide sequence: TGTGCCAGCAGAAACTCCGACCGCAATGAGCAGTTCTTC. Translating gives CASRNSDRNEQFF.

This clonotype was found a few times. V is TRBV15 and J is TRBJ1-1; perhaps TRBD1 as D (5 bases). This CDR3 comprises 14 residues. Trimming removed 3 bases at V and 1 base at J, with 9 bases between. The germline CDR1 and CDR2 sequences are LNHNV and YYDKDF (reference sequence). DNA for the CDR3: TGTGCCACCAGCAGGCCGGGGACGAACACTGAAGCTTTCTTT. This codes for CATSRPGTNTEAFF.

The chain has TRBV27 and TRBJ2-7; 11 bases fit TRBD1. Germline lookup yields CDR1 MNHEY and CDR2 SMNVEV (reference sequence). CDR3 length equals 14 residues. Losses at the gene ends were 4 bases for V and 6 bases for J; bases not matched to a gene: 5. The CDR3 here is CASSSGTGGVEQYF. CDR3 in DNA: TGTGCCAGCAGTTCCGGGACAGGGGGAGTCGAGCAGTACTTC.

The chain employs TRBV12-3 or TRBV12-4 and TRBJ1-1; no reliable D call. The CDR3 is 14 residues long. V gave up 1 base and J gave up 4 bases, with 10 bases separating them. CDR3 DNA: TGTGCCAGCAGTTTAGTTCTGGGGTCCACTGAAGCTTTCTTT. Its translation: CASSLVLGSTEAFF.

V and J are TRBV5-6 and TRBJ2-7, with D perhaps TRBD2 (5 bases). The CDR3 sequence is 16 residues long. V shed 4 bases and J shed 0 bases, with 17 bases lying between them. Germline CDR1 reads SGHDT; CDR2 reads YYEEEE. As DNA, the CDR3 is TGTGCCAGCAGCCCCCAATCGGGGATGGCCTCCTACGAGCAGTACTTC. It specifies CASSPQSGMASYEQYF.

This clonotype was detected many times. This chain joins TRBV7-8 and TRBJ1-4; 7 bases align to TRBD1. The ends lost 8 bases at V and 6 bases at J; junction bases unmatched: 9. This CDR3 is built from 14 residues. Per the germline V gene, CDR1 is SGHVS and CDR2 is FQNEAQ. The CDR3 sequence: CASSPRDRDEKLFF. CDR3 sequence (DNA): TGTGCCAGCTCCCCTCGGGACAGAGATGAAAAACTGTTTTTT.

The rearrangement links TRBV6-5 to TRBJ1-5; 9 bases line up with TRBD1. CDR3 length: 14 residues. From germline, CDR1 is MNHEY and CDR2 SVGAGI. The V gene end was trimmed by 3 bases and the J gene end by 7 bases; junction bases not matched to a gene: 4. The CDR3 DNA follows: TGTGCCAGCAGTTATACAGGGGGCGGGCAGCCCCAGCATTTT. Its protein is CASSYTGGGQPQHF.

The CDR3 region is CASSPELAGKYEQYF. The CDR3 nucleotides read TGTGCCAGCAGCCCCGAACTAGCGGGAAAGTACGAGCAGTACTTC. V and J are TRBV12-3 or TRBV12-4 and TRBJ2-7, with 10 nucleotides matching TRBD2. V was clipped by 6 bases and J by 4 bases; unmatched bases: 9. This CDR3 is 15 amino acids long.

The chain has TRBV4-3 and TRBJ1-2, with D possibly matching TRBD1 (6 bases). Deletions cut 0 bases from V and 6 bases from J, with 14 bases between. There are 15 residues in the CDR3. CDR1 is LGHNA, CDR2 YSLEER, per germline. CDR3 sequence: CASSQDSGAGDGYTF. CDR3 bases: TGCGCCAGCAGCCAAGATTCAGGGGCAGGGGATGGCTACACCTTC.